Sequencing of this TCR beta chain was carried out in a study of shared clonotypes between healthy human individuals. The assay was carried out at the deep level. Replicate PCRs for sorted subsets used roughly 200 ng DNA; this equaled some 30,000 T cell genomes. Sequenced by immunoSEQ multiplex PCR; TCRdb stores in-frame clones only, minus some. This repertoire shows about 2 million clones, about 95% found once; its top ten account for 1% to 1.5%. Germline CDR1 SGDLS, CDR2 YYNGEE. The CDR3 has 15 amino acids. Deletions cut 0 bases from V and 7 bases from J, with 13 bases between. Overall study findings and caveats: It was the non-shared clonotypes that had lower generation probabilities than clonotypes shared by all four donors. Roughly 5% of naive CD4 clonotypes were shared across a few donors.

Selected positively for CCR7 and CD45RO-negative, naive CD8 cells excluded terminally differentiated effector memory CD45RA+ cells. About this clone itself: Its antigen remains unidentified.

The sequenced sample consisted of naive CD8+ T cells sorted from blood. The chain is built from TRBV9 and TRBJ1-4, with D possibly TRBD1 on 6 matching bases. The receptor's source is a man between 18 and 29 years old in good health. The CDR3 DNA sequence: TGTGCCAGCAGCGTAGAATCGGGGGCTAGTGAAAAACTGTTTTTT. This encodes CASSVESGASEKLFF.